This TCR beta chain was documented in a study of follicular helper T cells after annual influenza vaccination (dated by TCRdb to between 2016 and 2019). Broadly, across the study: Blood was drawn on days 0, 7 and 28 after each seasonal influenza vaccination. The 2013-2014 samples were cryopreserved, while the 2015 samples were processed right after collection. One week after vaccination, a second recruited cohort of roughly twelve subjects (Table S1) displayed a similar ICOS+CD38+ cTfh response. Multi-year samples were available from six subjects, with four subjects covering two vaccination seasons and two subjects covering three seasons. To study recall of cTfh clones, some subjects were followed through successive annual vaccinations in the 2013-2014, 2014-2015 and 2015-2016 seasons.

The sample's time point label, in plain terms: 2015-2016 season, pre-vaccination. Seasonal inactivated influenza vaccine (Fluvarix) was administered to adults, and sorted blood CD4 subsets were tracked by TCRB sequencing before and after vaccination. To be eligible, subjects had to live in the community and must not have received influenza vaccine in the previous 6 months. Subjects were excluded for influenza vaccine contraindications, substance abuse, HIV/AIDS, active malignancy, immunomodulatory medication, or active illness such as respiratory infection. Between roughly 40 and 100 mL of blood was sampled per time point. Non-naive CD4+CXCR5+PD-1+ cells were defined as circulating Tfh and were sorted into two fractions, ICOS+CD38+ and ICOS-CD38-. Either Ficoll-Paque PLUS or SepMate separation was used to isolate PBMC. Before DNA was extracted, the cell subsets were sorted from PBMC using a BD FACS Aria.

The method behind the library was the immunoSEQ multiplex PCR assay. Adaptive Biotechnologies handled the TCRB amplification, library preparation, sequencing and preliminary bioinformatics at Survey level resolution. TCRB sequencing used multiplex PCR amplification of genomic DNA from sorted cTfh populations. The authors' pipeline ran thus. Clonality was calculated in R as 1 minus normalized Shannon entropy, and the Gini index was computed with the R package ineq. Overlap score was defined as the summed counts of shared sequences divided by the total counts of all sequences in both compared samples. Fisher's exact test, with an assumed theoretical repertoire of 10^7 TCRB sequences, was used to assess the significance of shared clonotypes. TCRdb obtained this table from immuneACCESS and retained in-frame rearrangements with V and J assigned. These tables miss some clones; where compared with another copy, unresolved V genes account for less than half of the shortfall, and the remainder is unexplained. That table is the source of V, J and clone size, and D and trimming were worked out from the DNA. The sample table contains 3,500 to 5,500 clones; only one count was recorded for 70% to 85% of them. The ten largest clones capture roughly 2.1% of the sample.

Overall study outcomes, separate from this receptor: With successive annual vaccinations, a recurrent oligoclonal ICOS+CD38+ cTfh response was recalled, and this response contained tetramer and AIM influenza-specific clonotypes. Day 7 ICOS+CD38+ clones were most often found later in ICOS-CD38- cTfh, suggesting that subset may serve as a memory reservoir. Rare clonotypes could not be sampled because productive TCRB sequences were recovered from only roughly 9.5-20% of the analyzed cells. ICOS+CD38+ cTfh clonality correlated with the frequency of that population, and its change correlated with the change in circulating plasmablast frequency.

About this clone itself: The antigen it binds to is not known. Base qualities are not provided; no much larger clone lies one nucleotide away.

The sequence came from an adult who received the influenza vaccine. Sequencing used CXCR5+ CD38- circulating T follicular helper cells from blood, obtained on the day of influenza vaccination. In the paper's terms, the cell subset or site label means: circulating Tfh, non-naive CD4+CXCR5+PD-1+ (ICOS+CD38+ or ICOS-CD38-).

The CDR3 region reads CASSVGLAGGNEQFF. The sequence in DNA is TGCGCCAGCAGCGTAGGACTAGCGGGGGGCAATGAGCAGTTCTTC. The rearrangement joined TRBV5-1 to TRBJ2-1; 14 bases in the junction line up with TRBD2. The CDR3 has 15 amino acids, counting the end cysteine and phenylalanine. Kept here is only the CDR3 DNA, which spans 45 bases and is read in frame from base 1. After removal of 4 bases from V and 6 bases from J, the junction retains 3 bases not matched to a gene. CDR1 SGHRS and CDR2 YFSETQ were looked up in the germline V gene. Here the CDR3 is joined to the reference TRBV5-1 and TRBJ2-1 genes, and the full variable domain is: KAGVTQTPRYLIKTRGQQVTLSCSPISGHRSVSWYQQTPGQGLQFLFEYFSETQRNKGNFPGRFSGRQFSNSRSEMNVSTLELGDSALYLCASSVGLAGGNEQFFGPGTRLTVL.